Listed below are T cell receptor beta chains from one sample, sequenced in a study of T cells in Graves' hyperthyroidism and ophthalmopathy. TCRdb re-derived calls from the multiplex PCR reads in MiXCR, one entry per CDR3 protein. The data hold around 60,000 distinct CDR3 sequences, with around half observed a single time. Sequencing used blood. These receptors were taken from a woman aged 25 to 39 with Graves' ophthalmopathy. Both conserved end residues are part of each CDR3.

TRBJ1-1 TRBV7-3 CASSLEGAGVTEAFF
TRBJ1-2 TRBV28 CASSTSNYGYTF
TRBJ2-1 TRBV7-9 CASTPADMGYNEQFF
TRBJ2-7 TRBV2 CASSDLTGLGSYEQYF
TRBJ1-5 TRBV12-3/TRBV12-4 CASSLAGGTQPQHF
TRBJ2-2 TRBV9 CASNGLAGVGELFF
TRBJ1-1 TRBV14 CASSPASGTAMNTEAFF
TRBJ1-4 TRBV20-1 CSAPDREGKTVF
TRBJ1-5 TRBV29-1 CSVMRLEASETQHF
TRBJ2-5 TRBV7-9 CASSPSGVETQYF
TRBJ2-7 TRBV5-1 CASSQDRGRDEQYF
TRBJ2-1 TRBV2 CASSNRPLSTSGRHLPYNEQFF
TRBJ2-3 TRBV10-3 CAISEYGAGTDTQYF
TRBJ2-2 TRBV28 CASSTTGTGYF
TRBJ2-1 TRBV10-2 CASSESGEQFF
TRBJ1-2 TRBV9 CASSGTGSYGYTF
TRBJ2-3 TRBV11-3 CASSLGQGLASDTQYF
TRBJ2-1 TRBV24-1 CATSDPAGLNEQFF
TRBJ1-1 TRBV29-1 CSVGQGYTEAFF
TRBJ1-4 TRBV10-3 CAISESIPGGGYNEKLFF
TRBJ2-1 TRBV6-2/TRBV6-3 CASPTSGSYNEQFF
TRBJ2-7 TRBV5-4 CASSFGYEQYF
TRBJ1-3 TRBV7-9 CASSSDRDTIYF
TRBJ2-2 TRBV24-1 CATSDLTVKGTNELFF
TRBJ1-5 TRBV28 CASSLLLKPQHF
TRBJ2-7 TRBV4-1 CASSQVGAEQYF
TRBJ1-1 TRBV29-1 CSVEGQGKAFF
TRBJ1-2 TRBV2 CASSEFLGYTF
TRBJ1-6 TRBV6-1 CANSLRGSGSSPLHF
TRBJ2-5 TRBV28 CASRETGLWETQYF
TRBJ2-5 TRBV14 CASSHLIKTQYF
TRBJ1-4 TRBV6-5 CASSYSHLTGRQLFF
TRBJ1-2 TRBV4-2 CASSQDRGNNYGYTF
TRBJ2-1 TRBV13 CASSYDKSSYNEQFF
TRBJ1-2 TRBV5-5 CASRFPGGTDYGYTF
TRBJ2-3 TRBV29-1 CSAPGAVGTDTQYF
TRBJ2-7 TRBV7-2 CASSEGLAGVGEQYF
TRBJ2-2 TRBV7-8 CASSLGWLGGLFF
TRBJ1-1 TRBV7-9 CASSAPGQGRTEAFF
TRBJ2-3 TRBV6-5 CASSANWATSTDTQYF